Listed here are 7 T cell receptor beta chains from one sample, sequenced in a study of response to subunit inactivated influenza vaccine (dated 2018 in TCRdb). The library was produced with RT-PCR. Reads for this sample came from an Illumina HiSeq 2500. TCRdb took the public reads, trimmed them with fastp at Q25, ran MiXCR for clone calling and kept in-frame beta chains. Rows are combined by CDR3 protein, so each entry shows the most common genes and DNA. For this sample there are 600,000 to 850,000 distinct CDR3 sequences; 13% to 15% appear just once. In total, the top ten clones hold roughly 7.2% of the sample. The sequencing used PBMCs from blood, collected less than 15 days before vaccination. The receptors originated from a man between 45 and 60 years old who received an inactivated influenza vaccine. Donor details come from another sample of the same person, matched by shared clones.

This clonotype was observed a few times. The genes are TRBV5-1 and TRBJ2-7; D call uncertain. V gave up 3 bases and J gave up 0 bases, with 10 bases separating them. The CDR3 is 14 residues long. In germline, CDR1 is SGHRS, CDR2 YFSETQ. The CDR3 here is CASSSSDGSYEQYF. The DNA for the CDR3 is TGCGCCAGCAGCTCCTCGGACGGCTCCTACGAGCAGTACTTC.

This clonotype was observed at least ten times. The J gene is TRBJ2-6, the V gene TRBV6-5, with 8 bases that match TRBD1. From germline, CDR1 is MNHEY and CDR2 SVGAGI. The CDR3 has 14 amino acids. Trimming removed 4 bases from V and 12 bases from J; junction bases left unmatched: 8. CDR3 in DNA: TGTGCCAGCAGTTCCGGGACAGGTCCCTTCGTCCTGACTTTC. Translation gives CASSSGTGPFVLTF.

As regards this clonotype: A much larger clone differs from this one at a single base, so this may be a read error. V and J are TRBV20-1 and TRBJ2-3, with D perhaps matching TRBD2 (6 bases). The germline CDR1 and CDR2 sequences are DFQATT and SNEGSKA (reference sequence). This CDR3 region has 18 residues. Here the CDR3 DNA reads TGCTGTGCTAGAGCTAACCTCGCGGGACCCAAGGGCCCCAGTACGCAGTATTTT. Translated: CCARANLAGPKGPSTQYF.

The chain has TRBV7-9 and TRBJ1-1; D is undetermined. The CDR3 has 13 residues. The ends were cut back, 5 bases at V and 4 bases at J, with 11 bases in the middle. The V gene's germline CDR1 is SEHNR and CDR2 FQNEAQ (reference sequence). Here the CDR3 reads CASSAENSTEAFF. For the CDR3, the DNA is TGTGCCAGCAGCGCCGAGAATAGCACTGAAGCTTTCTTT.

The chain carries TRBV5-1 and TRBJ2-2; 9 nucleotides match TRBD1. The CDR3 is 16 residues long. V was clipped by 3 bases and J by 5 bases; unmatched bases: 8. Germline CDR1 and CDR2: SGHRS and YFSETQ. As DNA, the CDR3 is TGCGCCAGCAGCTCACCGACAGGGGGGTTGACCGGGGAGCTGTTTTTT. Residues: CASSSPTGGLTGELFF.

This clonotype was counted between two and nine times. The chain links TRBV6-1 to TRBJ1-2; weak D call: TRBD1 (5 bases). The CDR3 consists of 16 residues. Deletions cut 6 bases from V and 8 bases from J, with 25 bases between. Looked up from germline, CDR1 is MNHNS and CDR2 is SASEGT. In DNA, the CDR3 is TGTGCCAGCAGCCTCCTTCTAGGTCAAGGGGCTTGGGGCTACACCTTC. This gives the protein CASSLLLGQGAWGYTF.

A few counts support this clonotype. V gene TRBV4-2 combines with J gene TRBJ2-5, with TRBD2 identical over 7 bases. This CDR3 spans 17 amino acids. Germline assignment: CDR1 LGHNA and CDR2 YNFKEQ. The ends lost 1 base at V and 4 bases at J; junction bases unmatched: 12. The CDR3 nucleotides are TGTGCCAGCAGCCAAGCCTCTGGGGGGGGAGCTTCAGAGACCCAGTACTTC. It codes for CASSQASGGGASETQYF.